This TCR beta chain was obtained from a study of blood T cell repertoires in COVID-19. Study context: The cDNA or gDNA used as material had been derived from T cells, B-cell-depleted T cells, or PBMCs.

Germline V gives CDR1 SQVTM, CDR2 ANQGSEA. The CDR3 extends over 15 amino acids. V was pared by 2 bases and J by 8 bases, with 21 bases between. Original handling: Reference gene primer amplification gave estimated nucleated cell counts. Profiled with immunoSEQ multiplex PCR; TCRdb holds only in-frame clones, not every one. V and J calls and clone size come straight from that table; D and trimming were deduced from the DNA. This repertoire shows around 250,000 clones, around four fifths found once; its top ten account for approximately 6%. This TCR derives from a man at least 80 years old with acute or convalescent COVID-19. This chain connects TRBV29-1 to TRBJ1-2; D not resolved. The sequencing sample was made of peripheral blood. Written as DNA, the CDR3 is TGCAGCGTTGAAATAGCCTTTGCTTTGACGGCCGGCTACACCTTC. Protein product: CSVEIAFALTAGYTF. The variable domain in full, with the rest retrieved from reference TRBV29-1 and TRBJ1-2, is SAVISQKPSRDICQRGTSLTIQCQVDSQVTMMFWYRQQPGQSLTLIATANQGSEATYESGFVIDKFPISRPNLTFSTLTVSNMSPEDSSIYLCSVEIAFALTAGYTFGSGTRLTVV.